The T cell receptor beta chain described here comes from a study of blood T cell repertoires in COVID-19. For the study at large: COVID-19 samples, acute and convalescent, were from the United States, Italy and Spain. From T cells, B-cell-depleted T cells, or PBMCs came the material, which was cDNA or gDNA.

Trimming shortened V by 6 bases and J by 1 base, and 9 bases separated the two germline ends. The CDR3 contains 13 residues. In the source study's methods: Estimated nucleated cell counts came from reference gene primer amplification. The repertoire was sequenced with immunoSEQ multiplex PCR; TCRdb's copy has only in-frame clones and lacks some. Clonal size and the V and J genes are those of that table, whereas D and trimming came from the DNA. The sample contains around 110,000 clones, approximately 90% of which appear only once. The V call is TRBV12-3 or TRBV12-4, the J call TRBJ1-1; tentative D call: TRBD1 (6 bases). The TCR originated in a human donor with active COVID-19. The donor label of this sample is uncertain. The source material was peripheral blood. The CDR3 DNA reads TGTGCCAGCAGCCAGGACAGGAACACTGAAGCTTTCTTT. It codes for CASSQDRNTEAFF.